What follows are 4 T cell receptor beta chains derived from one specimen sequenced in a study of response to subunit inactivated influenza vaccine. Each CDR3 protein gets one entry after TCRdb re-called the RT-PCR reads with MiXCR. Of roughly 790,000 distinct CDR3 sequences listed, 21% were seen once; the top ten hold 10%. Sequenced here: PBMCs from blood, sampled less than 6 days after vaccination. The receptors come from a man aged 50 to 59 who received an inactivated influenza vaccine.

This chain joins TRBV5-6 and TRBJ2-1; TRBD2 agrees at 7 bases. Germline CDR1 and CDR2: SGHDT and YYEEEE. The J segment lost 6 bases and the V segment lost 3 bases, leaving 9 bases of the junction unmatched. The CDR3 runs 15 residues. CDR3 region: CASSWEGTGGNEQFF. CDR3 coding DNA: TGTGCCAGCAGCTGGGAGGGGACTGGAGGCAATGAGCAGTTCTTC.

V and J are TRBV18 and TRBJ1-3, with D possibly matching TRBD1 (6 bases). Germline V gene data show CDR1 as KGHSH and CDR2 as LQKENI. Trimming stripped 0 bases from V and 2 bases from J, with 11 bases between. The CDR3 is 16 residues long. The CDR3 protein is CASSPPSYRAGNTIYF. The CDR3 DNA reads as TGTGCCAGCTCACCACCGAGTTACAGGGCTGGAAACACCATATATTTT.

The table lists this clonotype with a few counts. As DNA, the CDR3 is TGCAGTGCGAGCAGCGGGAAAACCTACGAGCAGTACTTC. Translating it yields CSASSGKTYEQYF. This chain links TRBV20-1 with TRBJ2-7; 7 bases map to TRBD2. Germline V gene lookup returns CDR1 DFQATT and CDR2 SNEGSKA (reference sequence). The CDR3 is 13 residues long. Trimming cost V 6 bases and J 2 bases; bases outside gene matches: 7.

The chain uses TRBV2 and TRBJ1-2; D is ambiguous. The CDR3 runs to 13 residues. Germline V gene sequence: CDR1 SNHLY, CDR2 FYNNEI. The V and J ends lost 6 bases and 3 bases respectively, with 11 bases between them. The CDR3 is CASSRSPDYGYTF. The CDR3 DNA sequence: TGTGCCAGCAGCCGCAGCCCGGACTATGGCTACACCTTC.